Listed here is a single TCR beta chain. As yet, its antigen is unknown. This record belongs to a study of blood T cells in healthy people across ages. The length of the CDR3 is 14 residues. The germline CDR1 and CDR2 sequences are MNHEY and SVGAGI. Trimming took off 4 bases at V and 1 base at J, with 9 bases between the two ends. Together with a sample-barcoded 5' primer, a J-beta primer mix was included in a second PCR lasting about 6 to 11 cycles. Per sample, CDR3-containing paired-end reads numbered at least 2.5 million. TCRdb recomputed calls from the 5' RACE reads with MiXCR, one row per CDR3 protein. Of fewer than 1.5 million distinct CDR3 sequences in the sample, 42% are singletons; the top ten hold 7% to 9%. Study-wide points: Age showed a roughly linear inverse relationship with TCR beta diversity per million T cells. Not knowing donor CMV status may have confounded expanded clonotype changes.

Specimen: blood. This chain joins TRBV6-5 and TRBJ2-3; no definite D call. The TCR was taken from a woman aged 18-29 years in good health. The CDR3 DNA follows: TGTGCCAGCAGTTCAGAGACACGCACAGATACGCAGTATTTT. The encoded protein is CASSSETRTDTQYF.